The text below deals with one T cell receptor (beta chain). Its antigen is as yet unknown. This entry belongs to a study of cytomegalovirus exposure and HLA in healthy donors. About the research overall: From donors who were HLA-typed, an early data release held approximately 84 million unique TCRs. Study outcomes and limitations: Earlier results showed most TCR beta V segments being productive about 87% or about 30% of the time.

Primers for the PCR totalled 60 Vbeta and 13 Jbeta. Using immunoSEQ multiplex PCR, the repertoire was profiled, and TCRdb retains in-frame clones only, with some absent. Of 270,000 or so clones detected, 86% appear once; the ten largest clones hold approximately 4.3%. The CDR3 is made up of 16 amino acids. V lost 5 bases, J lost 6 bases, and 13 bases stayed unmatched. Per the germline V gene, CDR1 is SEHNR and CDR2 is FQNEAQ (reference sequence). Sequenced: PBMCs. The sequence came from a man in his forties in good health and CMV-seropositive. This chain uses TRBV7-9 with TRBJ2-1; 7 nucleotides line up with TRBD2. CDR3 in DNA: TGTGCCAGCAGCCCTAGAGGGGCGGGAGTAGGCAATGAGCAGTTCTTC. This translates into CASSPRGAGVGNEQFF.